This TCR beta chain was sequenced in a study of radiotherapy plus CTLA-4 blockade in lung cancer. Study results and limitations: There was expansion of tumor-derived TCR clones in blood after radiotherapy plus ipilimumab.

This clone was seen just once. What it binds is unknown. In germline, CDR1 is MDHEN, CDR2 SYDVKM. The V and J ends lost 9 bases and 8 bases, in that order; junction bases with no gene match: 13. This CDR3 spans 15 amino acids. Assay: immunoSEQ multiplex PCR; the TCRdb copy retains only in-frame clones and omits some. The table shows tens of thousands of clones, with approximately 80% occurring only once. The source was peripheral blood, collected from a patient treated with radiotherapy plus ipilimumab. V is TRBV28 and J is TRBJ2-1; TRBD2 matches at 10 bases. This clonotype originated in a human donor with non-small cell lung cancer whose response to radiotherapy plus ipilimumab could not be evaluated. The CDR3 is CASRTSGIRGYEQFF. In DNA, the CDR3 is TGTGCCAGTAGGACTAGCGGAATAAGGGGCTATGAGCAGTTCTTC.